This entry lists 22 T cell receptor beta chains sequenced from one sample in a study of blood T cell repertoires in COVID-19. TCRdb's table, derived via immunoSEQ multiplex PCR, lists solely in-frame clones and lacks some. The sample yields under 45,000 clones, over 90% seen once. The sequenced material came from peripheral blood. These receptors were collected from a man in his 60s with active or convalescent COVID-19.

The chain uses TRBV3-1 (or the pseudogene TRBV3-2) and TRBJ1-4; no reliable D call. The CDR3 totals 15 residues. Germline V gene data show CDR1 as LGHDT and CDR2 as YNNKEL (reference sequence). V gave up 0 bases and J gave up 8 bases, with 13 bases separating them. The CDR3, as DNA: TGTGCCAGCAGCCAAGATGTCGTTCGAGCGGAAAAACTGTTTTTT. It is translated as CASSQDVVRAEKLFF.

V gene TRBV15 combines with J gene TRBJ1-1; D possibly corresponds to TRBD1 (6 bases). V lost 2 bases and J lost 8, with 18 bases in between. CDR3 size: 15 residues. In germline, CDR1 is LNHNV, CDR2 YYDKDF (reference sequence). In DNA, the CDR3 is TGTGCCACCAGCAGAATTGCCGGGGGGGCCGTAGAAGCTTTCTTT. Protein sequence: CATSRIAGGAVEAFF.

V and J are TRBV9 and TRBJ2-2; D may be TRBD2 (6 bases). In germline, CDR1 is SGDLS, CDR2 YYNGEE. V dropped 0 bases and J dropped 3 bases, with 9 bases sitting between them. CDR3 length equals 15 residues. CDR3 nucleotide sequence: TGTGCCAGCAGCGTAGGTGGAGGGGACACCGGGGAGCTGTTTTTT. The encoded protein is CASSVGGGDTGELFF.

The rearrangement uses TRBV2 and TRBJ1-1; D is unclear. CDR1 is SNHLY and CDR2 is FYNNEI in the germline V gene. The CDR3 totals 14 residues. CDR3 nucleotides: TGTGCTTTACGTCGGCGTCCTCGAGGAACTGAAGCTTTCTTT. This encodes CALRRRPRGTEAFF.

This clone has only one observation. V usage is TRBV5-8 and J usage is TRBJ2-4, with D unclear. V was trimmed by 4 bases and J by 0 bases, leaving 14 bases between them. The germline gives CDR1 SGHTS, CDR2 YDEGEE. The CDR3 is 16 residues long. This CDR3 reads CASSPRLALAKNIQYF. The DNA of the CDR3 is TGTGCCAGCAGCCCACGCCTGGCCTTAGCCAAAAACATTCAGTACTTC.

In this sample, this clone turned up a few times. The chain employs TRBV29-1 and TRBJ1-3; D is perhaps TRBD1 (5 bases). Germline CDR1 is SQVTM and CDR2 is ANQGSEA. V lost 5 bases and J lost 1, with 6 bases in between. The CDR3 loop spans 12 amino acids. The CDR3 DNA reads as TGCAGCGTTCAGGGATCTGGAAACACCATATATTTT. Protein: CSVQGSGNTIYF.

This chain connects TRBV9 to TRBJ1-2; 11 bases fit TRBD1. Germline CDR1 is SGDLS and CDR2 is YYNGEE. The CDR3 runs 14 residues. Trimming took 4 bases from V and 8 from J; bases not matched to a gene: 7. The CDR3 DNA follows: TGTGCCAGCAGCCCATGGGGACAGGGGGAGGGCTACACCTTC. This gives the protein CASSPWGQGEGYTF. Drawing the rest from reference TRBV9 and TRBJ1-2, the complete variable domain is DSGVTQTPKHLITATGQRVTLRCSPRSGDLSVYWYQQSLDQGLQFLIQYYNGEERAKGNILERFSAQQFPDLHSELNLSSLELGDSALYFCASSPWGQGEGYTFGSGTRLTVV.

This chain joins TRBV4-1 and TRBJ2-7, with 12 bases lining up with TRBD2. Trimming took 1 base from V and 2 from J; bases not matched to a gene: 0. This CDR3 is built from 15 residues. Per the germline V gene, CDR1 is MGHRA and CDR2 is YSYEKL. The DNA of the CDR3 is TGCGCCAGCAGCCAAGGACTAGCGGGAGCCTACGAGCAGTACTTC. It specifies CASSQGLAGAYEQYF.

The rearrangement joins TRBV18 to TRBJ2-1, with 8 bases fitting TRBD1. J was trimmed by 4 bases and V by 4 bases; bases with no gene match: 6. The CDR3 spans 15 residues. Germline V gene data show CDR1 as KGHSH and CDR2 as LQKENI. The CDR3 region is CASSLMTGVYNEQFF. The CDR3 region has the DNA TGTGCCAGCTCACTGATGACAGGGGTGTACAATGAGCAGTTCTTC.

This rearrangement joins TRBV19 to TRBJ1-1; 8 nucleotides agree with TRBD1. The CDR3 loop spans 13 amino acids. Germline values: CDR1 LNHDA, CDR2 SQIVND (reference sequence). Trimming removed 10 bases from V and 5 bases from J; junction bases left unmatched: 9. The CDR3 sequence: CATGTGGGTEAFF. CDR3 nucleotides: TGTGCCACCGGAACAGGGGGGGGTACTGAAGCTTTCTTT.

This chain joins TRBV5-4 and TRBJ2-1; 8 bases agree with TRBD2. With V trimmed by 0 bases and J by 8 bases, 4 bases remained unmatched. Germline-derived CDR1 and CDR2 are SGHNT and YYREEE (reference sequence). This CDR3 contains 14 residues. As DNA, the CDR3 is TGTGCCAGCAGCTTGGGACTAGCGAGAGATGAGCAGTTCTTC. Its protein product is CASSLGLARDEQFF.

The chain carries TRBV5-6 and TRBJ2-7; D ambiguous. Germline V gives CDR1 SGHDT, CDR2 YYEEEE. The CDR3 loop spans 13 amino acids. Trimming took 0 bases from V and 3 from J, leaving 7 bases between them. CDR3 residues: CASSLETGYEQYF. The DNA for the CDR3 is TGTGCCAGCAGCTTGGAAACGGGCTACGAGCAGTACTTC.

This clone has just a few counts. The V gene is TRBV20-1, the J gene TRBJ1-1; 7 nucleotides match TRBD1. CDR3 length: 11 amino acids. The ends lost 4 bases at V and 9 bases at J; junction bases unmatched: 5. Germline V lookup: CDR1 DFQATT, CDR2 SNEGSKA (reference sequence). CDR3: CSAIPGQKAFF. The CDR3 DNA is TGCAGTGCTATCCCGGGACAGAAAGCTTTCTTT.

The genes are TRBV5-6 and TRBJ1-4, with 9 bases fitting TRBD1. The CDR3 runs to 16 residues. The V gene end was trimmed by 0 bases and the J gene end by 5 bases; junction bases not matched to a gene: 5. The V gene's germline CDR1 is SGHDT and CDR2 YYEEEE. The CDR3 nucleotides read TGTGCCAGCAGCTTGGCTGGGACAGGGACCAATGAAAAACTGTTTTTT. Translation gives CASSLAGTGTNEKLFF.

The chain links TRBV19 to TRBJ1-2, with D possibly being TRBD1 (6 bases). The CDR3 runs to 13 residues. Germline values: CDR1 LNHDA, CDR2 SQIVND (reference sequence). The V gene lost 9 bases and the J gene lost 8 bases, with 19 bases spanning the gap. In DNA form, the CDR3 reads TGTGCCAGCACCGTGGGGGGGCGTCGAGGCTACACCTTC. This sequence encodes CASTVGGRRGYTF. The variable domain in full, completed from reference TRBV19 and TRBJ1-2, reads DGGITQSPKYLFRKEGQNVTLSCEQNLNHDAMYWYRQDPGQGLRLIYYSQIVNDFQKGDIAEGYSVSREKKESFPLTVTSAQKNPTAFYLCASTVGGRRGYTFGSGTRLTVV.

This chain uses TRBV4-1 with TRBJ2-3, with D unclear. With 4 bases removed from V and 6 bases from J, the gap between germline ends came to 20 bases. CDR1 MGHRA and CDR2 YSYEKL come from the germline V gene. The CDR3 is made up of 16 amino acids. CDR3: CASSPPPGVNTDTQYF. The CDR3, as DNA: TGCGCCAGCAGCCCCCCCCCTGGAGTTAACACGGATACGCAGTATTTT.

The V gene is TRBV19, the J gene TRBJ1-4; 8 bases align to TRBD1. Germline CDR1 LNHDA, CDR2 SQIVND (reference sequence). The CDR3 consists of 16 residues. With V trimmed by 5 bases and J by 8 bases, 13 bases remained unmatched. In nucleotides, the CDR3 is TGTGCCAGTAGTCTACGCCTTGGACAGGGAGAAGAAAAACTGTTTTTT. Translated: CASSLRLGQGEEKLFF.

This sequence joins TRBV15 and TRBJ2-3; 15 bases map to TRBD2. The CDR3 length is 18 residues. Germline lookup yields CDR1 LNHNV and CDR2 YYDKDF (reference sequence). Trimming cost V 3 bases and J 5 bases; bases outside gene matches: 9. The chain's CDR3 is CATSSPLGLAGGLDTQYF. For the CDR3, the DNA is TGTGCCACCAGCAGCCCCCTGGGACTAGCGGGGGGACTAGATACGCAGTATTTT.

The chain uses TRBV2 and TRBJ1-2, with a tentative D call TRBD1 (6 bases). Trimming took off 3 bases at V and 2 bases at J, with 13 bases between the two ends. In germline, CDR1 is SNHLY, CDR2 FYNNEI. The CDR3 covers 15 residues. The CDR3 sequence is CASSDRQAINYGYTF. The CDR3 nucleotides are TGTGCCAGCAGTGATCGACAGGCAATAAACTATGGCTACACCTTC.

This clone was seen just once. This chain connects TRBV6-5 to TRBJ1-1, with 10 bases that match TRBD1. V shed 2 bases, J shed 7 bases, and the junction held 4 bases outside the gene matches. This CDR3 is built from 14 residues. The germline V gene has CDR1 MNHEY and CDR2 SVGAGI. This CDR3 is CASSYETGGGEAFF. Written as DNA, the CDR3 is TGTGCCAGCAGTTACGAGACAGGGGGCGGTGAAGCTTTCTTT.

The chain carries TRBV24-1 and TRBJ1-4; the match to TRBD1 covers 9 bases. The CDR3 length is 16 residues. Per the germline V gene, CDR1 is KGHDR and CDR2 is SFDVKD. Germline trimming cut 4 bases from V and 5 bases from J; bases unmatched to any gene: 7. The CDR3 reads CATSDNPGTGNEKLFF. CDR3 in DNA: TGTGCCACCAGTGACAATCCAGGGACAGGGAATGAAAAACTGTTTTTT.

The chain couples TRBV5-4 to TRBJ2-7; 9 bases map to TRBD1. V lost 5 bases to trimming and J lost 5 bases; unmatched junction nucleotides: 11. CDR1 is SGHNT and CDR2 is YYREEE in the germline V gene (reference sequence). CDR3 length equals 15 residues. This chain's CDR3 is CASRPTGTGTDEQYF. In DNA, the CDR3 is TGTGCCAGCAGACCGACCGGGACAGGGACAGACGAGCAGTACTTC.